A single sample is the source of the 9 T cell receptor beta chains below, sequenced in a study of cytomegalovirus exposure and HLA in healthy donors. In the PCR, 60 Vbeta and 13 Jbeta primers were used. Sequencing used immunoSEQ multiplex PCR; TCRdb keeps in-frame clones, though not all of them. This repertoire includes around 100,000 clones. Input material: PBMCs. These receptors came from a man between 35 and 55 years old in good health and CMV-seropositive.

J is TRBJ2-7 and V is TRBV5-6; D is possibly TRBD1 (6 bases). Germline V gives CDR1 SGHDT, CDR2 YYEEEE. Trimming removed 0 bases at V and 5 bases at J, with 15 bases between. This CDR3 comprises 15 residues. The CDR3 protein is CASSLAGQGNHEQYF. The CDR3 DNA is TGTGCCAGCAGCTTGGCTGGGCAGGGGAACCACGAGCAGTACTTC.

V and J are TRBV5-6 and TRBJ1-6; the match to TRBD1 covers 9 bases. J gave up 7 bases and V 1 base, and 3 bases lay outside the gene matches. Germline CDR1 SGHDT, CDR2 YYEEEE. The CDR3 has 15 residues. The CDR3 bases are TGTGCCAGCAGCTTGAAGGGGACAGGGAATTCACCCCTCCACTTT. It translates to CASSLKGTGNSPLHF.

V is TRBV7-9 and J is TRBJ2-5; TRBD1 aligns across 7 bases. The CDR3 loop spans 14 amino acids. V gave up 3 bases and J gave up 4 bases; unmatched junction bases: 5. The germline V gene has CDR1 SEHNR and CDR2 FQNEAQ (reference sequence). CDR3 DNA: TGTGCCAGCAGCTTTGCAGGGGGTGGAGAGACCCAGTACTTC. It codes for CASSFAGGGETQYF.

This chain links TRBV5-1 with TRBJ1-4; D is perhaps TRBD1 (6 bases). Trimming stripped 3 bases from V and 5 bases from J, with 14 bases between. From germline, CDR1 is SGHRS and CDR2 YFSETQ. The CDR3 is 15 amino acids. DNA of the CDR3: TGCGCCAGCAGCTACCGAGGGGGAGGGAATGAAAAACTGTTTTTT. Translated: CASSYRGGGNEKLFF.

V gene TRBV4-3 combines with J gene TRBJ1-2; tentatively, D is TRBD1 (6 bases). CDR1 and CDR2 (germline): LGHNA, YSLEER. V lost 1 base and J 4 bases, leaving 19 bases between the germline ends. The CDR3 loop spans 17 amino acids. Here the CDR3 DNA reads TGCGCCAGCAGCCAAGCCGAGGGACCGACAGGCTTCTATGGCTACACCTTC. Its protein product is CASSQAEGPTGFYGYTF.

This rearrangement joins TRBV6-1 to TRBJ1-1; D possibly corresponds to TRBD1 (5 bases). CDR1 is MNHNS, CDR2 SASEGT, per germline. CDR3 length: 13 residues. The V and J ends lost 11 bases and 4 bases respectively, with 17 bases between them. The CDR3 loop is CAGNQGTGTEAFF. The CDR3 bases are TGTGCCGGGAACCAGGGTACTGGCACTGAAGCTTTCTTT.

The V and J genes are TRBV30 and TRBJ1-5; the match to TRBD1 covers 7 bases. The V segment lost 5 bases and the J segment 7 bases; nucleotides outside the gene matches: 11. The germline V gene has CDR1 GTSNPN and CDR2 SVGIG (reference sequence). This CDR3 region has 14 residues. The CDR3 bases are TGTGCCTGGTCATTAGGGGGCGCCTGGCAGCCCCAGCATTTT. Amino acids: CAWSLGGAWQPQHF.

The chain carries TRBV2 and TRBJ1-5, with D maybe TRBD1 (5 bases). This CDR3 contains 14 residues. Trimming removed 7 bases at V and 0 bases at J, with 10 bases between. Looked up from germline, CDR1 is SNHLY and CDR2 is FYNNEI. CDR3 nucleotides: TGTGCCAGCACCGACAGTCCTAGCAATCAGCCCCAGCATTTT. Translating it yields CASTDSPSNQPQHF.

The chain combines TRBV6-6 with TRBJ1-2, with 8 positions matching TRBD1. Trimming removed 4 bases from V and 7 bases from J; junction bases left unmatched: 8. The CDR3 is 14 amino acids. Germline V lookup: CDR1 MNHNY, CDR2 SVGAGI (reference sequence). CDR3 nucleotides: TGTGCCAGCAGTTCCATCACAGGGGGGGGTGGCTACACCTTC. Translating gives CASSSITGGGGYTF.